A single sample is the source of the 30 T cell receptor beta chains below, sequenced in a study of cytomegalovirus exposure and HLA in healthy donors. PCR amplification relied on 60 Vbeta primers (plus 13 Jbeta primers). The repertoire was sequenced with immunoSEQ multiplex PCR; TCRdb's copy has only in-frame clones and lacks some. The data contain 210,000 or so clones, 77% of them singletons. The source material was PBMCs. Receptors originate from a woman aged 60 to 75 in good health and CMV-seropositive.

This clone was counted between two and nine times. The chain links TRBV4-1 to TRBJ1-1; 11 bases map to TRBD1. The trim removed 6 bases at V and 4 bases at J, leaving 16 bases unmatched. Looked up from germline, CDR1 is MGHRA and CDR2 is YSYEKL. The CDR3 extends over 18 amino acids. For the CDR3, the DNA is TGCGCCAGCAGTTCTACCTTTGGACAGGGGGCTTGGGGCACTGAAGCTTTCTTT. As protein: CASSSTFGQGAWGTEAFF.

The chain joins TRBV6-5 to TRBJ2-1, with 7 bases fitting TRBD1. Germline V gene lookup returns CDR1 MNHEY and CDR2 SVGAGI. This CDR3 has 15 amino acids. J gave up 5 bases and V 6 bases, and 10 bases lay outside the gene matches. CDR3 nucleotide sequence: TGTGCCAGCAGACGGACAGGTCTGGGGGACAATGAGCAGTTCTTC. Its protein is CASRRTGLGDNEQFF.

The chain combines TRBV5-1 with TRBJ2-1, with 13 bases fitting TRBD2. Germline lookup yields CDR1 SGHRS and CDR2 YFSETQ. This CDR3 region has 14 residues. V lost 5 bases and J lost 10; bases outside the gene matches: 6. The CDR3 bases are TGCGCCAGCAGTAGACTAGCGGGAGGAAGGGAGCAGTTCTTC. Translation: CASSRLAGGREQFF.

V gene TRBV4-1 combines with J gene TRBJ2-1; 16 nucleotides align to TRBD2. Trimming at V came to 4 bases and at J to 10 bases, leaving 4 bases not matched to a gene. CDR1 MGHRA and CDR2 YSYEKL come from the germline V gene. This CDR3 contains 15 residues. CDR3 protein: CASSPGLAGGREQFF. CDR3 bases: TGCGCCAGCAGCCCGGGACTAGCGGGAGGGAGGGAGCAGTTCTTC.

This clone showed up just a few times. The CDR3 DNA is TGCGCCAGCAGTCCCGCGGCCCGCACAGATACGCAGTATTTT. Encoded protein: CASSPAARTDTQYF. The chain carries TRBV5-1 and TRBJ2-3; D gene uncertain. The CDR3 is 14 residues long. V gave up 5 bases and J gave up 1 base, with 11 bases separating them. Germline CDR1 reads SGHRS; CDR2 reads YFSETQ.

The chain combines TRBV6-6 with TRBJ1-3; 7 positions agree with TRBD1. The CDR3 sequence is 14 residues long. Germline trimming cut 7 bases from V and 8 bases from J; bases unmatched to any gene: 11. Per germline, CDR1 MNHNY and CDR2 SVGAGI (reference sequence). CDR3 in amino acids: CASTKQGPGDTIYF. CDR3 DNA: TGTGCCAGCACCAAACAGGGGCCTGGGGACACCATATATTTT.

This clone has a single count. The chain recombines TRBV30 with TRBJ1-2; D is possibly TRBD1 (6 bases). This CDR3 spans 14 amino acids. CDR1 and CDR2 from the germline V gene are GTSNPN and SVGIG (reference sequence). V was trimmed by 4 bases and J by 2 bases, leaving 14 bases between them. The CDR3 nucleotides read TGTGCCTGGACAAGGAAAACAGGGAACTATGGCTACACCTTC. It specifies CAWTRKTGNYGYTF.

The rearrangement joins TRBV6-6 to TRBJ2-2; 8 nucleotides align to TRBD1. Germline CDR1 MNHNY, CDR2 SVGAGI (reference sequence). V gave up 6 bases and J gave up 4 bases; unmatched junction bases: 4. The CDR3 runs to 14 residues. The CDR3 nucleotides read TGTGCCAGCAGGACAGGGGCGTTCACCGGGGAGCTGTTTTTT. This translates into CASRTGAFTGELFF.

The chain has TRBV7-2 and TRBJ2-2; D is ambiguous. The germline CDR1 and CDR2 sequences are SGHTA and FQGNSA. This CDR3 spans 15 amino acids. Trimming shortened V by 2 bases and J by 0 bases, and 7 bases separated the two germline ends. CDR3 sequence (DNA): TGTGCCAGCAGCTTACGTCAGACGAACACCGGGGAGCTGTTTTTT. Protein product: CASSLRQTNTGELFF. Looking up the rest from reference TRBV7-2 and TRBJ2-2 gives the full variable domain: GAGVSQSPSNKVTEKGKDVELRCDPISGHTALYWYRQSLGQGLEFLIYFQGNSAPDKSGLPSDRFSAERTGGSVSTLTIQRTQQEDSAVYLCASSLRQTNTGELFFGEGSRLTVL.

There are a few counts of this clone. This chain links TRBV29-1 with TRBJ1-5, with D perhaps matching TRBD1 (6 bases). Trimming left V 5 bases short and J 3 bases short, with 11 bases between. Germline assignment: CDR1 SQVTM and CDR2 ANQGSEA. The CDR3 sequence is 13 residues long. This CDR3 is CSVRDNLNQPQHF. CDR3 sequence (DNA): TGCAGCGTTAGGGACAACCTCAATCAGCCCCAGCATTTT.

The chain combines TRBV19 with TRBJ2-2, with no clear D. Germline CDR1 LNHDA, CDR2 SQIVND (reference sequence). With 7 bases removed from V and 0 bases from J, the gap between germline ends came to 12 bases. CDR3 length: 15 amino acids. CDR3 loop: CASISSQANTGELFF. CDR3 DNA: TGTGCCAGTATCTCCTCCCAGGCGAACACCGGGGAGCTGTTTTTT.

V gene TRBV6-5 combines with J gene TRBJ2-7; possibly TRBD2 for D (6 bases). Germline V gene sequence: CDR1 MNHEY, CDR2 SVGAGI. CDR3 length equals 14 residues. V lost 6 bases to trimming and J lost 6 bases, with 18 bases between them. CDR3 amino acids: CASSGLTSRGEQYF. CDR3 sequence (DNA): TGTGCCAGCAGCGGATTGACTAGTAGAGGCGAGCAGTACTTC.

This clone has a count of ten or more. This chain connects TRBV4-2 to TRBJ2-7, with 10 bases lining up with TRBD2. J was trimmed by 3 bases and V by 0 bases; bases with no gene match: 2. This CDR3 is 15 amino acids long. Looked up from germline, CDR1 is LGHNA and CDR2 is YNFKEQ. CDR3 sequence reads: CASSQDPSGGYEQYF. Here the CDR3 DNA reads TGTGCCAGCAGCCAAGACCCTAGCGGGGGCTACGAGCAGTACTTC.

This clone has a handful of counts. The rearrangement links TRBV5-1 to TRBJ2-7, with 9 nucleotides matching TRBD1. CDR3 length: 13 residues. Losses at the gene ends were 4 bases for V and 6 bases for J; bases not matched to a gene: 5. Germline V gene sequence: CDR1 SGHRS, CDR2 YFSETQ. In nucleotides, the CDR3 is TGCGCCAGCAGCCCTACGACAGGGGGCGAGCAGTACTTC. It yields the protein CASSPTTGGEQYF.

The genes are TRBV6-4 and TRBJ2-7; perhaps TRBD2 as D (5 bases). From germline, CDR1 is MRHNA and CDR2 SNTAGT. Trimming cost V 3 bases and J 3 bases, with 12 bases left between them. The CDR3 length is 14 residues. The CDR3 loop is CASSEYGNGYEQYF. DNA of the CDR3: TGTGCCAGCAGTGAATACGGGAATGGCTACGAGCAGTACTTC.

The J gene is TRBJ2-5, the V gene TRBV27, with no clear D. Trimming left V 3 bases short and J 7 bases short, with 12 bases between. This CDR3 is built from 13 residues. From germline, CDR1 is MNHEY and CDR2 SMNVEV (reference sequence). The CDR3 DNA reads as TGTGCCAGCAGTTTTGAGCGCAGAGGGACCCAGTACTTC. Protein product: CASSFERRGTQYF.

The chain employs TRBV6-5 and TRBJ1-2; D unresolved. Germline lookup yields CDR1 MNHEY and CDR2 SVGAGI. CDR3 size: 14 residues. V was clipped by 8 bases and J by 0 bases, with 13 bases between them. The CDR3 loop reads CASRRGGPNYGYTF. CDR3 coding DNA: TGTGCCAGCCGACGGGGTGGACCTAACTATGGCTACACCTTC.

The rearrangement links TRBV5-1 to TRBJ1-2; possibly TRBD1 for D (6 bases). The CDR3 sequence is 14 residues long. From germline, CDR1 is SGHRS and CDR2 YFSETQ. V lost 2 bases, J lost 12 bases, and 20 bases lay in between. The CDR3 loop is CASSLNTPRTGNTF. The CDR3 bases are TGCGCCAGCAGCTTAAACACCCCCCGAACAGGGAACACCTTC.

The chain couples TRBV5-1 to TRBJ1-4; the D gene is possibly TRBD1 (6 bases). The CDR3 covers 15 residues. Trimming cost V 0 bases and J 6 bases, with 12 bases left between them. CDR1 and CDR2 from the germline V gene are SGHRS and YFSETQ. The CDR3 protein is CASSLGQVIYEKLFF. CDR3 in DNA: TGCGCCAGCAGCTTGGGACAGGTTATTTATGAAAAACTGTTTTTT.

The chain carries TRBV5-1 and TRBJ1-2, with TRBD1 matching 7 bases. This CDR3 is 15 amino acids long. V lost 4 bases to trimming and J lost 5 bases; unmatched junction nucleotides: 11. Germline CDR1 and CDR2: SGHRS and YFSETQ. The CDR3 DNA reads as TGCGCCAGCAGCCTGCCCGGAGGGGGCATATATGGCTACACCTTC. Translating gives CASSLPGGGIYGYTF.

This clone was picked up a small number of times. V is TRBV7-9 and J is TRBJ2-7; no firm D call. The germline V gene encodes CDR1 SEHNR and CDR2 FQNEAQ (reference sequence). The CDR3 runs to 11 residues. Deletions cut 1 base from V and 6 bases from J, with 4 bases between. The CDR3 loop is CASSLELEQYF. As DNA, the CDR3 is TGTGCCAGCAGCTTAGAGCTCGAGCAGTACTTC.

J is TRBJ2-5 and V is TRBV7-2, with TRBD1 matching over 8 bases. The CDR3 loop spans 14 amino acids. Germline V gene data show CDR1 as SGHTA and CDR2 as FQGNSA. V lost 5 bases and J lost 6; bases outside the gene matches: 8. CDR3 protein: CASSTGQGPKTQYF. CDR3 bases: TGTGCCAGCAGCACCGGACAGGGCCCGAAGACCCAGTACTTC.

This clone has just a few counts. Other DNA sequences of this sample code for an identical CDR3. The chain is built from TRBV7-8 and TRBJ1-1, with TRBD1 identical over 9 bases. With 3 bases clipped from V and 0 bases from J, the junction kept 2 bases outside the gene matches. The CDR3 runs 15 residues. Germline lookup yields CDR1 SGHVS and CDR2 FQNEAQ. The CDR3 reads CASSFRTGVNTEAFF. The CDR3 coding sequence is TGTGCCAGCAGCTTCAGGACAGGGGTGAACACTGAAGCTTTCTTT.

The rearrangement uses TRBV6-5 and TRBJ1-1; D remains ambiguous. The CDR3 is 13 residues long. Germline V gene sequence: CDR1 MNHEY, CDR2 SVGAGI. The germline V and J ends were trimmed by 0 bases and 7 bases, with 9 bases remaining between them. CDR3 region: CASSYSEDFEAFF. The CDR3 region has the DNA TGTGCCAGCAGTTACTCCGAAGACTTTGAAGCTTTCTTT.

This clone was recorded once. This chain links TRBV30 with TRBJ1-5; tentatively, D is TRBD1 (5 bases). Germline V gene lookup returns CDR1 GTSNPN and CDR2 SVGIG (reference sequence). This CDR3 has 13 residues. V gave up 0 bases and J gave up 7 bases, with 10 bases separating them. The CDR3 is CAWSVQEMQPQHF. Written as DNA, the CDR3 is TGTGCCTGGAGTGTACAGGAAATGCAGCCCCAGCATTTT. Full variable domain (rest looked up from reference TRBV30 and TRBJ1-5): SQTIHQWPATLVQPVGSPLSLECTVEGTSNPNLYWYRQAAGRGLQLLFYSVGIGQISSEVPQNLSASRPQDRQFILSSKKLLLSDSGFYLCAWSVQEMQPQHFGDGTRLSIL.

This clone was observed once. The V call is TRBV6-1, the J call TRBJ2-1, with a tentative D call TRBD1 (5 bases). V lost 11 bases and J 0 bases, leaving 17 bases between the germline ends. CDR3 size: 15 residues. In germline, CDR1 is MNHNS, CDR2 SASEGT. The CDR3 sequence is CAADSLRGSYNEQFF. Here the CDR3 DNA reads TGTGCCGCCGACAGCCTAAGGGGCTCCTACAATGAGCAGTTCTTC.

The table lists this clone with a count of one. This chain links TRBV5-4 with TRBJ1-1; TRBD1 is a possible D gene (5 bases). CDR3 length: 14 residues. Trimming took off 2 bases at V and 3 bases at J, with 11 bases between the two ends. The V gene's germline CDR1 is SGHNT and CDR2 YYREEE (reference sequence). The CDR3, as DNA: TGTGCCAGCAGCTTTACCCGGGGGGACACTGAAGCTTTCTTT. Translated: CASSFTRGDTEAFF.

This clone has more than one count but fewer than ten. The chain carries TRBV10-3 and TRBJ1-2, with D perhaps TRBD1 (6 bases). The CDR3 length is 15 residues. Trimming shortened V by 3 bases and J by 4 bases, and 15 bases separated the two germline ends. Germline V gene data show CDR1 as ENHRY and CDR2 as SYGVKD. CDR3: CAISELGGGTYGYTF. CDR3 in DNA: TGTGCCATCAGTGAATTAGGGGGGGGCACCTATGGCTACACCTTC.

The chain couples TRBV30 to TRBJ2-6; D perhaps matches TRBD1 (5 bases). Per germline, CDR1 GTSNPN and CDR2 SVGIG (reference sequence). The CDR3 covers 15 residues. V was clipped by 1 base and J by 2 bases, with 9 bases between them. The CDR3: CAWSDDSAGANVLTF. The CDR3 region has the DNA TGTGCCTGGAGTGACGACAGTGCTGGGGCCAACGTCCTGACTTTC.

Of note for this clone: This specimen includes other DNA sequences encoding the same CDR3. The gene calls are TRBV7-2 and TRBJ2-7, with 8 bases fitting TRBD1. The CDR3 sequence is 15 residues long. Unmatched junction bases numbered 5, after V lost 1 base and J lost 3 bases. Per germline, CDR1 SGHTA and CDR2 FQGNSA. CDR3 DNA sequence: TGTGCCAGCAGCTTAGGGGGGACAGGCAACTACGAGCAGTACTTC. Protein sequence: CASSLGGTGNYEQYF.